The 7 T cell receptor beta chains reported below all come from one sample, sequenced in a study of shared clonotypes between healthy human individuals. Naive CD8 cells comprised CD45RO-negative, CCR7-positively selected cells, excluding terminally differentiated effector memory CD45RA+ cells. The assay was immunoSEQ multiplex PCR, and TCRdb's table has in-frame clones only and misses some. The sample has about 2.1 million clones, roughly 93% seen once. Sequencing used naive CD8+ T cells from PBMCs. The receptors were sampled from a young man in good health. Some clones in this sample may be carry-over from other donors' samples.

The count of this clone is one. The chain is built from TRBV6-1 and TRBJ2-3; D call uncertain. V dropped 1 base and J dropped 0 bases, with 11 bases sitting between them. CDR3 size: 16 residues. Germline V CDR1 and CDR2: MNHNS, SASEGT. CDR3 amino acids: CASSEVVGSSTDTQYF. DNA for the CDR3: TGTGCCAGCAGTGAAGTTGTCGGATCTAGCACAGATACGCAGTATTTT.

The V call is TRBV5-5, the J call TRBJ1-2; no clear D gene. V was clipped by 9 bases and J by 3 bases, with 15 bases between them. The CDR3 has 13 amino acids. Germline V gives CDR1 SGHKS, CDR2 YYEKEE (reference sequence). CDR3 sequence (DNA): TGTGCCACGAGCTTGAGGGCTTACTATGGCTACACCTTC. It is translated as CATSLRAYYGYTF.

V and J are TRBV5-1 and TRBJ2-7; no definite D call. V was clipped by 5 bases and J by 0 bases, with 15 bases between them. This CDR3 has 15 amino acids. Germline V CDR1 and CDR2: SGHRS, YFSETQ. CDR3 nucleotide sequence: TGCGCCAGCAGAGGATTTGGCGGTGGCTCCTACGAGCAGTACTTC. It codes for CASRGFGGGSYEQYF.

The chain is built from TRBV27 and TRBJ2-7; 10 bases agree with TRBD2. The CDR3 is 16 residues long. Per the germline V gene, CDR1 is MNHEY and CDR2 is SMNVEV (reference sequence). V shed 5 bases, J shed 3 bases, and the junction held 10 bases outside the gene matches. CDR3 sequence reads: CASSPLGTSEVYEQYF. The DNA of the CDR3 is TGTGCCAGCAGTCCACTCGGGACTAGCGAGGTCTACGAGCAGTACTTC.

CDR3 DNA: TGCGCCAGCAGTGAGGGGACAGGGTTGAACACTGAAGCTTTCTTT. The encoded protein is CASSEGTGLNTEAFF. This chain joins TRBV10-1 and TRBJ1-1; 9 bases agree with TRBD1. V shed 2 bases and J 0 bases; nucleotides not matched to a gene: 1. CDR3 length: 15 amino acids. The germline gives CDR1 WNHNN, CDR2 SYGVQD (reference sequence).

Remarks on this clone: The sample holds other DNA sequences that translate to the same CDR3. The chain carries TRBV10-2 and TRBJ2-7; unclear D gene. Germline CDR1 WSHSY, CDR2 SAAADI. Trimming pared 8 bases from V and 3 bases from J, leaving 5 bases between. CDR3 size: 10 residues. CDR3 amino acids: CASGNYEQYF. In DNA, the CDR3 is TGCGCCAGCGGCAACTACGAGCAGTACTTC.

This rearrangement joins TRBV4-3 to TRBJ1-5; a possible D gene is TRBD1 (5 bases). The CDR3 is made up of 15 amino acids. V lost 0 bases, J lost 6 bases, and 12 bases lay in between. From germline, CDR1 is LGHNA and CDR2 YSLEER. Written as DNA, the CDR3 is TGCGCCAGCAGCCAAGAAGGCGTGGGGGGTCAGCCCCAGCATTTT. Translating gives CASSQEGVGGQPQHF.